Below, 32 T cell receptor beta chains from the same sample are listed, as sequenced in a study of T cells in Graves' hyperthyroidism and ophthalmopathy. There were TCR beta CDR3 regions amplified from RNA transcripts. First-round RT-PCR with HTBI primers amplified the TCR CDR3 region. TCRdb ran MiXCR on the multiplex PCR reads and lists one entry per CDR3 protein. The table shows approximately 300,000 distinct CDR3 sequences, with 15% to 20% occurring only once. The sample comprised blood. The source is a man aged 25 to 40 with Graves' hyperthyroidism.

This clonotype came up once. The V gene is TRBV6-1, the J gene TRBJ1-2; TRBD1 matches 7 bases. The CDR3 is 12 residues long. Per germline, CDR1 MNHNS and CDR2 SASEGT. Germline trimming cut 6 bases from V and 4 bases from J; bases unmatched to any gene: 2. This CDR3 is CASRTGFYGYTF. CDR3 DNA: TGTGCCAGCAGGACAGGGTTCTATGGCTACACCTTC.

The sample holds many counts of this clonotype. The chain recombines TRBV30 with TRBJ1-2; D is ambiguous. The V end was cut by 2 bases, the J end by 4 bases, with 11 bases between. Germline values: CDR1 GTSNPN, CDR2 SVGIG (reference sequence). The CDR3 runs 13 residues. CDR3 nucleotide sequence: TGTGCCTGGAGTACGACTACCGGCTATGGCTACACCTTC. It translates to CAWSTTTGYGYTF.

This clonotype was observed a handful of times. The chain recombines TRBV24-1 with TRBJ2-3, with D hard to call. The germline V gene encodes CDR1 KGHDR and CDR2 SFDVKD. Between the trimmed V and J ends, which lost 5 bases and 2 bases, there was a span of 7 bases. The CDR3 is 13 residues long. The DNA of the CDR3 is TGTGCCACCAGTGTATCAGTCACAGATACGCAGTATTTT. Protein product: CATSVSVTDTQYF.

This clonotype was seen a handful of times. CDR3: CASSLTGLAGGKGTQYF. DNA of the CDR3: TGTGCCAGCAGCTTAACTGGGCTAGCGGGAGGGAAAGGGACCCAGTACTTC. V and J are TRBV7-2 and TRBJ2-5, with TRBD2 matching 12 bases. J lost 7 bases, V lost 2 bases, and 11 bases had no gene match. Germline assignment: CDR1 SGHTA and CDR2 FQGNSA. The CDR3 is made up of 17 amino acids.

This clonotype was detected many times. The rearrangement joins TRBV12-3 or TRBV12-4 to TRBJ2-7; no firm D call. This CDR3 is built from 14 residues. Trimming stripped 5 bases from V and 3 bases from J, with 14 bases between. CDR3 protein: CASSAPPGDYEQYF. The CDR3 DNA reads TGTGCCAGCAGTGCACCTCCTGGGGACTACGAGCAGTACTTC.

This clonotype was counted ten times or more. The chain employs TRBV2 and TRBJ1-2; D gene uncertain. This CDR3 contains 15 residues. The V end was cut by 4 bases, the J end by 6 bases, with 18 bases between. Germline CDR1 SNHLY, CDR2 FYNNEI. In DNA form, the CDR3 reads TGTGCCAGCAGTGCCCTCCAGGTCTCGGATCATGGCTACACCTTC. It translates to CASSALQVSDHGYTF.

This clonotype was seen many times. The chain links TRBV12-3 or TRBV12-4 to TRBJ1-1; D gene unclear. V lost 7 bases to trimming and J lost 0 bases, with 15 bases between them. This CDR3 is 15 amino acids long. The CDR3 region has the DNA TGTGCCAGCACTCAGGAAAGCCAAATGAACACTGAAGCTTTCTTT. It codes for CASTQESQMNTEAFF.

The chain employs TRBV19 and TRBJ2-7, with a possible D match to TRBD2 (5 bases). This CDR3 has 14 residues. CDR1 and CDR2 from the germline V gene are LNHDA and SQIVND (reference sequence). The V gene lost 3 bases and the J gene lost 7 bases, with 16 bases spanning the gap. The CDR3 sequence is CASSMVVATGEQYF. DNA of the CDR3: TGTGCCAGTAGTATGGTGGTAGCGACGGGAGAGCAGTACTTC.

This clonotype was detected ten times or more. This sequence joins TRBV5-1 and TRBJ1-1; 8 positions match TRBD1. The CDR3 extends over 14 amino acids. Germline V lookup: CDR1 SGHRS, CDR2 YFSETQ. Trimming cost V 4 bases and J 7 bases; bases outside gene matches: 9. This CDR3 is CASSGPGGSGEAFF. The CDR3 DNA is TGCGCCAGCAGCGGCCCAGGGGGCTCGGGTGAAGCTTTCTTT.

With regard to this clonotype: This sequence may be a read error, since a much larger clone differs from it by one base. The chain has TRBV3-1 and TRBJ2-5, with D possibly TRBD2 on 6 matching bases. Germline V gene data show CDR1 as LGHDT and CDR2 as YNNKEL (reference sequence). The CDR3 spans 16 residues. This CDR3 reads CASSQPRDFRWETQCF. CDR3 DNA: TGTGCCAGCAGCCAACCGAGGGACTTCCGGTGGGAGACCCAGTGCTTC.

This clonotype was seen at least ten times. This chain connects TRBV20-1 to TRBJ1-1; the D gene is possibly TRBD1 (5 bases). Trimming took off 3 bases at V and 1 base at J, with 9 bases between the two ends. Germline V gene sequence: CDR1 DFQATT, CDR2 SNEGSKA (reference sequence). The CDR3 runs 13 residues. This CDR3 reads CSASRDRNTEAFF. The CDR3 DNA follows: TGCAGTGCTAGCCGAGACAGGAACACTGAAGCTTTCTTT.

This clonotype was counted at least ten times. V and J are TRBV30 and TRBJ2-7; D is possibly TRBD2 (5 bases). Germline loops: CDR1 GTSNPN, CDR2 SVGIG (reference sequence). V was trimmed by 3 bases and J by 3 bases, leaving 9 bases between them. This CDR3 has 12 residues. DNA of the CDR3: TGTGCCTGGAGCGGGGATTACTACGAGCAGTACTTC. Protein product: CAWSGDYYEQYF.

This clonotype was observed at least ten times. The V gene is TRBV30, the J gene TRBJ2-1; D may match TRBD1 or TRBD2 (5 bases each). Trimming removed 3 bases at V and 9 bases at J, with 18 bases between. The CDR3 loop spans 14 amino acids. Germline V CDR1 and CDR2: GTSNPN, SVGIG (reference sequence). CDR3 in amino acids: CAWSPMVVGTEQFF. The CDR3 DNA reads TGTGCCTGGAGCCCTATGGTCGTGGGGACTGAGCAGTTCTTC.

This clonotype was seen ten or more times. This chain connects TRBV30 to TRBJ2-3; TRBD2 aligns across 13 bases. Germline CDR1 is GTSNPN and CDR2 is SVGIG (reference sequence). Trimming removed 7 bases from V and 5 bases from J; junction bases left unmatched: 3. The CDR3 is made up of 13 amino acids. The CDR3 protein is CASTSGGQDTQYF. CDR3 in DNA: TGTGCCTCGACTAGCGGGGGGCAAGATACGCAGTATTTT.

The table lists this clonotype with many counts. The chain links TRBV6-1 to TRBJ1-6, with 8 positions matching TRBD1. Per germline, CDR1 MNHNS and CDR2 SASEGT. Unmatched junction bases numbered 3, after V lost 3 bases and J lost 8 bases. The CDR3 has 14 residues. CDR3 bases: TGTGCCAGCAGTGACAGGGGGCAGGATTCACCCCTCCACTTT. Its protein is CASSDRGQDSPLHF.

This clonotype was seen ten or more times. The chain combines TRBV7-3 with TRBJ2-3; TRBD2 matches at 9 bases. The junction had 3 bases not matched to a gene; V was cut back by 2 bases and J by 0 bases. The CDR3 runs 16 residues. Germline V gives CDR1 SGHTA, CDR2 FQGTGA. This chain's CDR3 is CASSLWLAGSTDTQYF. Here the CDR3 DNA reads TGTGCCAGCAGCTTATGGCTAGCGGGGAGCACAGATACGCAGTATTTT.

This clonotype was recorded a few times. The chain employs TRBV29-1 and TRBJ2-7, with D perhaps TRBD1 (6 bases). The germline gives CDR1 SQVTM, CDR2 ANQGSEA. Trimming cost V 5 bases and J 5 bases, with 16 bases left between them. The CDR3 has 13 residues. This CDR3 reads CSVSKTGPHEQYF. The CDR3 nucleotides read TGCAGCGTTTCGAAGACAGGCCCCCACGAGCAGTACTTC.

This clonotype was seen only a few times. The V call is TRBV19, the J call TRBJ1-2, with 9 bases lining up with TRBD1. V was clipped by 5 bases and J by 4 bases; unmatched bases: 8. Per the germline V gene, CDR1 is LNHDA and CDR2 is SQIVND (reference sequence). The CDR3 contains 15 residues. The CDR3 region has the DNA TGTGCCAGTAGTCCCCGGACAGGGGTGAGCTATGGCTACACCTTC. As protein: CASSPRTGVSYGYTF.

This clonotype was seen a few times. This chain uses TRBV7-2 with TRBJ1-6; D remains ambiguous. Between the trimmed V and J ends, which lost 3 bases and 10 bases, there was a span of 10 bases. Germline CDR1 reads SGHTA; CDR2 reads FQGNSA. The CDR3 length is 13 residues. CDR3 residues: CASSLGPPSPLHF. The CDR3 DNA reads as TGTGCCAGCAGCTTGGGCCCGCCATCACCCCTCCACTTT.

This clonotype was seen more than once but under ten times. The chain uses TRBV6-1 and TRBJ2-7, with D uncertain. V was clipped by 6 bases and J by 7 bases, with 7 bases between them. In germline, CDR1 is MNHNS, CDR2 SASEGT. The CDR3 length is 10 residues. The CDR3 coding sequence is TGTGCCAGCAGCGCAGGAGAGCAGTACTTC. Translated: CASSAGEQYF.

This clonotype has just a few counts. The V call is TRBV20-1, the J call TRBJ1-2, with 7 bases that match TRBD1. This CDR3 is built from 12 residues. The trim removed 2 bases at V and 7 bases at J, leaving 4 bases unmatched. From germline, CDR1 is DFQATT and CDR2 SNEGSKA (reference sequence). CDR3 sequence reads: CSARWGTAGYTF. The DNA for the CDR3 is TGCAGTGCTAGATGGGGGACAGCTGGCTACACCTTC.

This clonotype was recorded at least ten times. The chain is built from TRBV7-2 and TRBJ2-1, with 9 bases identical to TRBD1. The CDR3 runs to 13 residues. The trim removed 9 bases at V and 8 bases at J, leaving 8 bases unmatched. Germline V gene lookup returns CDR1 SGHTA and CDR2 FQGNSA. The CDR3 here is CASSGQGGDEQFF. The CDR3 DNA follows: TGTGCCAGTTCGGGACAGGGTGGCGATGAGCAGTTCTTC.

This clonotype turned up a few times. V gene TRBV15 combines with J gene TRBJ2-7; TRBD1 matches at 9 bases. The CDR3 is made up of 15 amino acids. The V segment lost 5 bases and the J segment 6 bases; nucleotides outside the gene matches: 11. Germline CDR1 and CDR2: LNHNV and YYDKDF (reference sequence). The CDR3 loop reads CATSSLTGGFSEQYF. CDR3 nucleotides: TGTGCCACCAGCTCCCTCACAGGGGGCTTCTCCGAGCAGTACTTC.

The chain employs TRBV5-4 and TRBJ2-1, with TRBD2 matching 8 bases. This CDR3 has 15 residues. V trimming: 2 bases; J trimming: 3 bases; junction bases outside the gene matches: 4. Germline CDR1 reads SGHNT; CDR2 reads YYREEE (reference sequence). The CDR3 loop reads CASSFQSGSYNEQFF. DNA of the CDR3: TGTGCCAGCAGCTTCCAGAGCGGGAGCTACAATGAGCAGTTCTTC.

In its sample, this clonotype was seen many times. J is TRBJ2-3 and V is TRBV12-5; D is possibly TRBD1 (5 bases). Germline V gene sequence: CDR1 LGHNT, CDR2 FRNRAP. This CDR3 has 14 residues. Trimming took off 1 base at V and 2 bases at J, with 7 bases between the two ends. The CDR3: CASGLGTSTDTQYF. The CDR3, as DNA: TGTGCTAGTGGTTTGGGGACATCCACAGATACGCAGTATTTT.

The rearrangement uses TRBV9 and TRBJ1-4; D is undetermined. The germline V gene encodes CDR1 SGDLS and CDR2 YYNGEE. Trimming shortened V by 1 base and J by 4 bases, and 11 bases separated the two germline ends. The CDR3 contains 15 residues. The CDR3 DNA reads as TGTGCCAGCAGCGTAAGGAACAACCTTAATGAAAAACTGTTTTTT. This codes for CASSVRNNLNEKLFF. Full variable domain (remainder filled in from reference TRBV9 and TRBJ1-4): DSGVTQTPKHLITATGQRVTLRCSPRSGDLSVYWYQQSLDQGLQFLIQYYNGEERAKGNILERFSAQQFPDLHSELNLSSLELGDSALYFCASSVRNNLNEKLFFGSGTQLSVL.

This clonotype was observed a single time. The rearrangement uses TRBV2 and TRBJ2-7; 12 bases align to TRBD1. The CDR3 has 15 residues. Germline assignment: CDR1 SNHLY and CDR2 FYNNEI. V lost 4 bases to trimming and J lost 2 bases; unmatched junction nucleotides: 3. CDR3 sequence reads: CASSAGQGAPYEQYF. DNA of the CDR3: TGTGCCAGCAGTGCGGGACAGGGGGCCCCCTACGAGCAGTACTTC.

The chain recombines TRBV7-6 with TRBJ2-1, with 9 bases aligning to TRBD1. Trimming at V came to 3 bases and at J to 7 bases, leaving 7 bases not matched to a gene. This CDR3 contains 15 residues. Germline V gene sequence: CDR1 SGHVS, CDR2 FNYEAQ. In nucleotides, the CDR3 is TGTGCCAGCAGCTTTCCGGGACAGGGAAAAAATGAGCAGTTCTTC. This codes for CASSFPGQGKNEQFF.

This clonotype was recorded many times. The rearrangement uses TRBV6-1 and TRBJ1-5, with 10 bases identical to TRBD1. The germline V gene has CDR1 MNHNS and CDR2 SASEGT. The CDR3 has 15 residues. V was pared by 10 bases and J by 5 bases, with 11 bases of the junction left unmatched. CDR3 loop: CATRPPDRGYQPQHF. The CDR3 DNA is TGTGCCACCAGGCCGCCGGACAGGGGGTATCAGCCCCAGCATTTT.

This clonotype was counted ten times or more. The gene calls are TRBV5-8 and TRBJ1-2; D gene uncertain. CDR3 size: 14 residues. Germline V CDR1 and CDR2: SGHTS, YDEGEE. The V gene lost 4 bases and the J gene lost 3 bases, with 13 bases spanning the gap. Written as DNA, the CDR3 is TGTGCCAGCAGCCCGTGGACCGCGTACTATGGCTACACCTTC. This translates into CASSPWTAYYGYTF.

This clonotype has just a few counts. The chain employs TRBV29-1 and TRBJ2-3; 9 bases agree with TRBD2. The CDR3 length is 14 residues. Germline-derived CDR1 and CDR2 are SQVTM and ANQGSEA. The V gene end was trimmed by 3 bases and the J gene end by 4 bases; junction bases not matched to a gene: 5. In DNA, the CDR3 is TGCAGCGTTGAGGCGGGAGGGCCTTCAGATACGCAGTATTTT. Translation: CSVEAGGPSDTQYF.

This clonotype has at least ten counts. CDR3 amino acids: CASSWGGGELFF. DNA for the CDR3: TGTGCCAGCAGTTGGGGCGGCGGGGAGCTGTTTTTT. The rearrangement links TRBV2 to TRBJ2-2; possibly TRBD1 for D (5 bases). CDR3 length equals 12 residues. The germline V gene encodes CDR1 SNHLY and CDR2 FYNNEI. V lost 5 bases and J 7 bases, leaving 8 bases between the germline ends.